One sample yielded the 15 T cell receptor beta chains listed below, sequenced in a study of blood T cell repertoires in COVID-19. Measured with immunoSEQ multiplex PCR; TCRdb has only the in-frame clones, and not every one. Here the sample spans fewer than 45,000 clones, 91% being singletons. The sequenced material came from peripheral blood. The receptors were sampled from a woman younger than 45 in a cohort sampled during active COVID-19.

The gene calls are TRBV28 and TRBJ1-1, with D perhaps TRBD1 (5 bases). V lost 2 bases and J lost 12, with 16 bases in between. The CDR3 spans 13 residues. In germline, CDR1 is MDHEN, CDR2 SYDVKM. The CDR3 DNA follows: TGTGCCAGCAGTTTACCCCGACAGTCCGCGCCTTTCTTT. This encodes CASSLPRQSAPFF. Filled out from reference TRBV28 and TRBJ1-1, the complete variable domain reads DVKVTQSSRYLVKRTGEKVFLECVQDMDHENMFWYRQDPGLGLRLIYFSYDVKMKEKGDIPEGYSVSREKKERFSLILESASTNQTSMYLCASSLPRQSAPFFGQGTRLTVV.

This chain joins TRBV19 and TRBJ2-1; a possible D gene is TRBD2 (5 bases). CDR3 length: 16 residues. V was cut by 4 bases and J by 4 bases, with 17 bases left in between. Germline V gives CDR1 LNHDA, CDR2 SQIVND (reference sequence). The chain's CDR3 is CASSTASGLAYNEQFF. CDR3 nucleotide sequence: TGTGCCAGTAGTACAGCCAGTGGCCTAGCTTACAATGAGCAGTTCTTC.

V is TRBV30 and J is TRBJ2-1; 7 nucleotides align to TRBD1. This CDR3 comprises 13 residues. The V gene's germline CDR1 is GTSNPN and CDR2 SVGIG (reference sequence). V was clipped by 7 bases and J by 4 bases; unmatched bases: 7. CDR3 sequence reads: CAFTGTAYNEQFF. The CDR3 DNA is TGTGCCTTTACCGGGACAGCTTACAATGAGCAGTTCTTC.

The chain combines TRBV11-2 with TRBJ2-7, with 10 bases matching TRBD1. The CDR3 runs 13 residues. Germline assignment: CDR1 SGHAT and CDR2 FQNNGV. J gave up 6 bases and V 4 bases, and 3 bases lay outside the gene matches. The CDR3 here is CASSSGTGVEQYF. CDR3 coding DNA: TGTGCCAGCAGCTCCGGGACAGGGGTCGAGCAGTACTTC.

The rearrangement links TRBV15 to TRBJ2-5; possible D gene TRBD2, 5 bases. The CDR3 totals 14 residues. The germline V and J ends were trimmed by 0 bases and 4 bases, with 9 bases remaining between them. Germline assignment: CDR1 LNHNV and CDR2 YYDKDF (reference sequence). DNA of the CDR3: TGTGCCACCAGCAGAGATCTAGCTGGAGAGACCCAGTACTTC. Amino acids: CATSRDLAGETQYF. The variable domain in full, completed from reference TRBV15 and TRBJ2-5, reads DAMVIQNPRYQVTQFGKPVTLSCSQTLNHNVMYWYQQKSSQAPKLLFHYYDKDFNNEADTPDNFQSRRPNTSFCFLDIRSPGLGDTAMYLCATSRDLAGETQYFGPGTRLLVL.

The chain couples TRBV3-1 (or the pseudogene TRBV3-2) to TRBJ1-6, with TRBD1 identical over 8 bases. There are 16 residues in the CDR3. Per germline, CDR1 LGHDT and CDR2 YNNKEL (reference sequence). Losses at the gene ends were 7 bases for V and 0 bases for J; bases not matched to a gene: 5. The CDR3 DNA reads as TGTGCCAGCAACCACAGGGGGAGCTCCTATAATTCACCCCTCCACTTT. This gives the protein CASNHRGSSYNSPLHF.

The chain has TRBV7-3 and TRBJ2-1; 8 bases map to TRBD2. The junction had 7 bases not matched to a gene; V was cut back by 5 bases and J by 4 bases. Germline CDR1 SGHTA, CDR2 FQGTGA. This CDR3 contains 15 residues. CDR3 DNA sequence: TGTGCCAGCAGCCAACCAGCGGGAGTGTACAATGAGCAGTTCTTC. It translates to CASSQPAGVYNEQFF.

This chain links TRBV9 with TRBJ1-4, with 7 bases identical to TRBD1. The CDR3 is 12 amino acids. CDR1 and CDR2 (germline): SGDLS, YYNGEE. Unmatched junction bases numbered 7, after V lost 7 bases and J lost 10 bases. In DNA, the CDR3 is TGTGCCAGCCAAAGACAGGGCGGAAAACTGTTTTTT. Translation: CASQRQGGKLFF.

The chain combines TRBV11-2 with TRBJ1-2; possible D gene TRBD1, 6 bases. Trimming left V 1 base short and J 4 bases short, with 10 bases between. CDR1 and CDR2 from the germline V gene are SGHAT and FQNNGV. The CDR3 has 14 amino acids. The CDR3 reads CASSLGTGSYGYTF. The CDR3 DNA reads as TGTGCCAGCAGCTTAGGTACAGGGAGCTATGGCTACACCTTC.

CDR3 nucleotides: TGTGCCAGCAGTTACTTTGACAGGGCCGCGGATTCACCCCTCCACTTT. This codes for CASSYFDRAADSPLHF. The V gene is TRBV6-6, the J gene TRBJ1-6, with TRBD1 matching over 7 bases. Germline CDR1 and CDR2: MNHNY and SVGAGI (reference sequence). The CDR3 contains 16 residues. V was pared by 1 base and J by 8 bases, with 8 bases of the junction left unmatched.

The table lists this clone with a count of one. This chain joins TRBV7-3 and TRBJ1-6, with D tentatively TRBD1 (6 bases). Per the germline V gene, CDR1 is SGHTA and CDR2 is FQGTGA. V gave up 1 base and J gave up 8 bases, with 12 bases separating them. This CDR3 is built from 15 residues. The CDR3 DNA sequence: TGTGCCAGCAGCTTAAAGGCCAGGGGTGATTCACCCCTCCACTTT. Amino acids: CASSLKARGDSPLHF.

This CDR3 reads CASSPGLADNEQFF. CDR3 sequence (DNA): TGCGCCAGCAGCCCGGGACTAGCAGACAATGAGCAGTTCTTC. The V call is TRBV4-3, the J call TRBJ2-1; 9 positions match TRBD2. In germline, CDR1 is LGHNA, CDR2 YSLEER. The CDR3 has 14 residues. With 4 bases clipped from V and 5 bases from J, the junction kept 3 bases outside the gene matches.

V and J are TRBV19 and TRBJ2-1; no clear D gene. Per the germline V gene, CDR1 is LNHDA and CDR2 is SQIVND (reference sequence). The CDR3 length is 14 residues. Trimming shortened V by 2 bases and J by 4 bases, and 9 bases separated the two germline ends. DNA of the CDR3: TGTGCCAGTAGTATACCGCGGCTATACAATGAGCAGTTCTTC. It specifies CASSIPRLYNEQFF.

This chain joins TRBV6-5 and TRBJ2-7; D is possibly TRBD1 (6 bases). CDR1 is MNHEY, CDR2 SVGAGI, per germline. This CDR3 is built from 14 residues. The V end lost 6 bases, the J end lost 6 bases, and 18 bases lay between the germline ends. For the CDR3, the DNA is TGTGCCAGCAGACTAACGAGGGGGTCCCTCGAGCAGTACTTC. This gives the protein CASRLTRGSLEQYF.

The V gene is TRBV10-3, the J gene TRBJ2-7; 11 positions agree with TRBD2. After removal of 3 bases from V and 6 bases from J, the junction contained 10 bases not matched to a gene. The CDR3 extends over 16 amino acids. Per the germline V gene, CDR1 is ENHRY and CDR2 is SYGVKD. The CDR3 nucleotides are TGTGCCATCAGTGAACCTCTTGGGACTAGCGGAGGCGAGCAGTACTTC. It is translated as CAISEPLGTSGGEQYF.